Below are 20 T cell receptor beta chains sequenced from a single sample in a study of shared T cell receptors in the human thymus. The data were produced by immunoSEQ multiplex PCR, yet TCRdb's version contains in-frame clones alone and is incomplete. The table records hundreds of thousands of clones, more than 85% of them present only once. Sequenced sample: thymocytes. The receptors stem from a human donor.

The chain couples TRBV4-3 to TRBJ2-1; tentatively, D is TRBD1 or TRBD2 (5 bases each). Germline CDR1 LGHNA, CDR2 YSLEER. The CDR3 length is 14 residues. V lost 0 bases, J lost 12 bases, and 15 bases lay in between. The CDR3 region is CASSQDARGAGQFF. In DNA, the CDR3 is TGCGCCAGCAGCCAAGATGCAAGGGGCGCGGGGCAGTTCTTC.

This clone has only one observation. The chain uses TRBV11-2 and TRBJ2-3; 10 nucleotides agree with TRBD2. Germline V lookup: CDR1 SGHAT, CDR2 FQNNGV. The CDR3 has 16 amino acids. V gave up 6 bases and J gave up 1 base; unmatched junction bases: 7. CDR3 amino acids: CASRGTSEKGTDTQYF. CDR3 in DNA: TGTGCCAGCAGAGGGACTAGCGAGAAGGGCACAGATACGCAGTATTTT.

In this sample, this clone turned up once. The chain is built from TRBV27 and TRBJ2-1, with unresolved D. Germline V gene lookup returns CDR1 MNHEY and CDR2 SMNVEV (reference sequence). V was shortened by 2 bases and J by 0 bases, with 11 bases between the two germline ends. The CDR3 runs to 16 residues. The CDR3 region is CASSLVSASSYNEQFF. The CDR3 DNA reads TGTGCCAGCAGTTTAGTTTCCGCCAGCTCCTACAATGAGCAGTTCTTC.

This sequence joins TRBV29-1 and TRBJ2-7; no reliable D call. The CDR3 is 13 amino acids. Trimming cost V 8 bases and J 6 bases, with 20 bases left between them. From germline, CDR1 is SQVTM and CDR2 ANQGSEA. CDR3: CSHVFSWGCEQYF. The CDR3 DNA reads as TGCAGCCACGTCTTTTCCTGGGGTTGCGAGCAGTACTTC.

V and J are TRBV4-1 and TRBJ2-1; 9 bases are shared with TRBD2. V lost 2 bases, J lost 4 bases, and 6 bases stayed unmatched. This CDR3 spans 16 amino acids. The germline gives CDR1 MGHRA, CDR2 YSYEKL. CDR3 sequence reads: CASSQKREETYNEQFF. In DNA, the CDR3 is TGCGCCAGCAGCCAAAAGCGGGAGGAAACTTACAATGAGCAGTTCTTC.

The V gene is TRBV18, the J gene TRBJ2-7, with 9 nucleotides matching TRBD1. With 3 bases clipped from V and 0 bases from J, the junction kept 6 bases outside the gene matches. This CDR3 spans 16 amino acids. Germline CDR1 is KGHSH and CDR2 is LQKENI. CDR3 sequence reads: CASSPPQGASSYEQYF. CDR3 sequence (DNA): TGTGCCAGCTCACCGCCACAGGGGGCCAGCTCCTACGAGCAGTACTTC.

The chain employs TRBV29-1 and TRBJ2-5; 8 bases match TRBD1. J gave up 5 bases and V 4 bases, and 9 bases lay outside the gene matches. From germline, CDR1 is SQVTM and CDR2 ANQGSEA. The CDR3 is 14 residues long. The CDR3 DNA sequence: TGCAGCGTTGGGGACAGGAACCTCAGGGAGACCCAGTACTTC. Residues: CSVGDRNLRETQYF.

This chain connects TRBV7-7 to TRBJ1-1; weak D call: TRBD1 (5 bases). Trimming shortened V by 1 base and J by 6 bases, and 9 bases separated the two germline ends. The germline V gene encodes CDR1 SSHAT and CDR2 FNYEAQ (reference sequence). The CDR3 covers 13 residues. The CDR3 DNA follows: TGTGCCAGCAGCTTAGATCAAGGGGCTGAAGCTTTCTTT. It yields the protein CASSLDQGAEAFF.

This clone has a single count. The chain has TRBV6-4 and TRBJ2-1, with D unclear. Trimming pared 2 bases from V and 0 bases from J, leaving 11 bases between. The CDR3 totals 16 residues. Germline CDR1 and CDR2: MRHNA and SNTAGT. CDR3 sequence: CASSDNTWSSYNEQFF. For the CDR3, the DNA is TGTGCCAGCAGTGACAACACCTGGAGCTCCTACAATGAGCAGTTCTTC.

V is TRBV18 and J is TRBJ1-3, with D unclear. CDR1 KGHSH and CDR2 LQKENI come from the germline V gene. The length of the CDR3 is 15 residues. V shed 2 bases and J shed 2 bases, with 10 bases lying between them. CDR3 residues: CASSPKEKTGNTIYF. DNA for the CDR3: TGTGCCAGCTCACCAAAGGAAAAGACTGGAAACACCATATATTTT.

V usage is TRBV19 and J usage is TRBJ1-1, with TRBD1 matching 8 bases. From germline, CDR1 is LNHDA and CDR2 SQIVND (reference sequence). The CDR3 length is 13 residues. After removal of 10 bases from V and 1 base from J, the junction contained 5 bases not matched to a gene. The CDR3 loop is CATLGTGNTEAFF. CDR3 nucleotides: TGTGCCACCCTAGGGACAGGGAACACTGAAGCTTTCTTT. The whole variable domain, remainder taken from reference TRBV19 and TRBJ1-1, is DGGITQSPKYLFRKEGQNVTLSCEQNLNHDAMYWYRQDPGQGLRLIYYSQIVNDFQKGDIAEGYSVSREKKESFPLTVTSAQKNPTAFYLCATLGTGNTEAFFGQGTRLTVV.

The CDR3 region has the DNA TGTGCCAGCAGCTTACGTCCTATGTTAGATACGCAGTATTTT. It encodes CASSLRPMLDTQYF. The chain links TRBV7-2 to TRBJ2-3; D uncertain. The CDR3 totals 14 residues. V shed 2 bases and J shed 5 bases, with 11 bases lying between them. Germline lookup yields CDR1 SGHTA and CDR2 FQGNSA.

The chain recombines TRBV29-1 with TRBJ2-5, with TRBD1 identical over 7 bases. The germline CDR1 and CDR2 sequences are SQVTM and ANQGSEA. V was clipped by 7 bases and J by 3 bases; unmatched bases: 14. The CDR3 is 15 residues long. The CDR3 sequence: CSADTRQGPKETQYF. Here the CDR3 DNA reads TGCAGCGCCGACACCCGACAGGGTCCGAAAGAGACCCAGTACTTC.

V usage is TRBV5-1 and J usage is TRBJ2-2; D unresolved. Trimming took 8 bases from V and 1 from J, leaving 3 bases between them. This CDR3 comprises 11 residues. CDR1 SGHRS and CDR2 YFSETQ come from the germline V gene. The CDR3 sequence is CASMNTGELFF. For the CDR3, the DNA is TGCGCCAGTATGAACACCGGGGAGCTGTTTTTT.

The chain employs TRBV28 and TRBJ2-5, with 7 nucleotides matching TRBD1. The V and J ends lost 10 bases and 3 bases, in that order; junction bases with no gene match: 11. CDR3 length: 14 residues. CDR1 is MDHEN, CDR2 SYDVKM, per germline. The chain's CDR3 is CATLDLTGEETQYF. For the CDR3, the DNA is TGTGCCACCCTTGACCTAACAGGGGAAGAGACCCAGTACTTC.

The rearrangement uses TRBV27 and TRBJ2-7, with 9 nucleotides matching TRBD2. V dropped 0 bases and J dropped 7; count of bases not matched to a gene: 7. CDR3 size: 15 residues. The germline V gene has CDR1 MNHEY and CDR2 SMNVEV (reference sequence). CDR3 in amino acids: CASSLSTAGGNEQYF. The CDR3 coding sequence is TGTGCCAGCAGTTTATCAACGGCGGGAGGGAATGAGCAGTACTTC.

The chain joins TRBV5-6 to TRBJ1-4, with 10 bases that match TRBD1. CDR1 is SGHDT and CDR2 is YYEEEE in the germline V gene. V was clipped by 4 bases and J by 6 bases; unmatched bases: 3. This CDR3 region has 14 residues. The CDR3 nucleotides read TGTGCCAGCAGCCCCGGGACAGGGGATGAAAAACTGTTTTTT. This codes for CASSPGTGDEKLFF.

V and J are TRBV27 and TRBJ2-1; perhaps D is TRBD1 or TRBD2 (5 bases each). Trimming removed 5 bases at V and 12 bases at J, with 14 bases between. CDR1 and CDR2 from the germline V gene are MNHEY and SMNVEV (reference sequence). This CDR3 spans 12 amino acids. CDR3 DNA: TGTGCCAGCAGTCTCTATGGGGCGGGGCAGTTCTTC. Translating it yields CASSLYGAGQFF.

This chain joins TRBV7-8 and TRBJ2-5, with D uncertain. The CDR3 length is 11 residues. Germline V CDR1 and CDR2: SGHVS, FQNEAQ. The V and J ends lost 6 bases and 2 bases respectively, with 4 bases between them. Here the CDR3 reads CASSSQETQYF. The DNA for the CDR3 is TGTGCCAGCAGTTCTCAAGAGACCCAGTACTTC.

The chain employs TRBV10-1 and TRBJ2-7, with 11 bases fitting TRBD2. Germline values: CDR1 WNHNN, CDR2 SYGVQD (reference sequence). Losses at the gene ends were 4 bases for V and 0 bases for J; bases not matched to a gene: 8. The CDR3 covers 17 residues. Here the CDR3 reads CASSGNNSGRASYEQYF. CDR3 DNA: TGCGCCAGCAGTGGAAATAATAGCGGGAGGGCCTCCTACGAGCAGTACTTC.